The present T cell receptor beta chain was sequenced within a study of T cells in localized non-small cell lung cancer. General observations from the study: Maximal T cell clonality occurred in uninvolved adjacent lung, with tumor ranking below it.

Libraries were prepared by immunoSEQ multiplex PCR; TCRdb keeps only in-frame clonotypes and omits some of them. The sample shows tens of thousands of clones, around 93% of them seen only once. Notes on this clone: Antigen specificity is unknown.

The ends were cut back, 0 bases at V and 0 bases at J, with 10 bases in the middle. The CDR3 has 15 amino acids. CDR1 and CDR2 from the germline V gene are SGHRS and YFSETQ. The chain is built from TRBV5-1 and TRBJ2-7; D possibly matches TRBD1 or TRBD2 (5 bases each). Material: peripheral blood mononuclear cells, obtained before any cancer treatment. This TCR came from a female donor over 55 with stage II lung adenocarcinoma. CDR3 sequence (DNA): TGCGCCAGCAGCTTGGACGGGGCTCCCTCCTACGAGCAGTACTTC. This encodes CASSLDGAPSYEQYF.